The present TCR beta chain was sequenced within a study of post-analysis software for immune sequencing data. Researchers reported that TCR beta cDNA libraries carried unique molecular identifiers. TCRdb redid the calling of the PCR reads with MiXCR, one entry per CDR3 protein. Among some 800,000 distinct CDR3 sequences listed, about half were seen once. Germline CDR1 is KGHSH and CDR2 is LQKENI. J gave up 5 bases and V 5 bases, and 12 bases lay outside the gene matches. CDR3 size: 16 residues. Regarding the study as a whole: Several TRBV segments were more frequent in patients than controls; TRBV5-6, TRBV5-1 and TRBV20-1 belonged to this group.

This clonotype was detected a few times. Its antigen is as yet unknown. The sequenced sample was blood. J is TRBJ1-2 and V is TRBV18; 9 bases line up with TRBD1. The sequence was collected from a girl under 18 with multiple sclerosis. The CDR3 DNA sequence: TGTGCCAGCTCATCAGGACAGGGGAACTCCTGTTATGGCTACACCTTC. Encoded protein: CASSSGQGNSCYGYTF.